Listed here are 12 T cell receptor beta chains from one sample, sequenced in a study of CD8+ T cells in alopecia areata. Following extraction, RNA underwent reverse transcription to cDNA, which served as the sequencing template. Repertoires were generated with immunoSEQ multiplex PCR, while TCRdb's copy carries only in-frame clones and drops some. Here the sample spans about 140,000 clones, 86% being singletons. Treatment: oral pan-JAK inhibitor, 5-10 mg twice daily. Sequenced here: CD8+ T cells sorted from blood, sampled at week 4, from a patient treated with tofacitinib. The origin of the receptors is a human donor with alopecia areata.

This clone showed up just once. The chain carries TRBV6-1 and TRBJ2-3, with TRBD2 as a possible D gene (5 bases). V shed 5 bases and J shed 3 bases, with 15 bases lying between them. From germline, CDR1 is MNHNS and CDR2 SASEGT. The CDR3 runs 15 residues. CDR3 nucleotides: TGTGCCAGCAGTCAACCGGACTTGGGGACAGATACGCAGTATTTT. Its protein product is CASSQPDLGTDTQYF.

This clone turned up a few times. CDR3 sequence: CASSSDRGWEKLFF. The CDR3 DNA follows: TGTGCCAGCAGCTCGGACAGGGGTTGGGAAAAACTGTTTTTT. This chain joins TRBV7-9 and TRBJ1-4; 9 bases fit TRBD1. V lost 4 bases, J lost 8 bases, and 5 bases stayed unmatched. This CDR3 has 14 residues. Germline V gene lookup returns CDR1 SEHNR and CDR2 FQNEAQ (reference sequence).

This chain links TRBV28 with TRBJ2-7; D gene unclear. CDR3 length equals 11 residues. Germline lookup yields CDR1 MDHEN and CDR2 SYDVKM. V lost 6 bases, J lost 1 base, and 4 bases lay in between. CDR3 loop: CASRTSYEQYF. CDR3 DNA: TGTGCCAGCAGGACGTCCTACGAGCAGTACTTC.

This chain uses TRBV30 with TRBJ2-1; weak D call: TRBD2 (5 bases). The V gene lost 0 bases and the J gene lost 7 bases, with 7 bases spanning the gap. The CDR3 loop spans 12 amino acids. The germline V gene has CDR1 GTSNPN and CDR2 SVGIG (reference sequence). As DNA, the CDR3 is TGTGCCTGGAGTGTATCGGGGAATGAGCAGTTCTTC. Protein: CAWSVSGNEQFF.

The chain has TRBV2 and TRBJ2-7; 11 nucleotides align to TRBD2. This CDR3 contains 16 residues. CDR1 and CDR2 from the germline V gene are SNHLY and FYNNEI. The V and J ends lost 1 base and 3 bases, in that order; junction bases with no gene match: 5. The CDR3 DNA reads TGTGCCAGCAGTGAAGTTCTAGCGGGAGGTCGCTACGAGCAGTACTTC. Residues: CASSEVLAGGRYEQYF.

The chain carries TRBV29-1 and TRBJ2-2, with 10 bases fitting TRBD2. The ends lost 6 bases at V and 1 base at J; junction bases unmatched: 2. CDR1 and CDR2 from the germline V gene are SQVTM and ANQGSEA. The CDR3 runs 14 residues. This chain's CDR3 is CSVGLAVNTGELFF. For the CDR3, the DNA is TGCAGCGTCGGACTAGCGGTGAACACCGGGGAGCTGTTTTTT.

The chain combines TRBV6-5 with TRBJ2-1, with D perhaps given as TRBD1 or TRBD2 (5 bases each). The V gene's germline CDR1 is MNHEY and CDR2 SVGAGI. Trimming took off 4 bases at V and 10 bases at J, with 11 bases between the two ends. CDR3 length equals 12 residues. In DNA form, the CDR3 reads TGTGCCAGCAGTTCACCGGGACCAGAGCAGTTCTTC. Translating it yields CASSSPGPEQFF.

This rearrangement joins TRBV10-3 to TRBJ2-5; TRBD2 matches 8 bases. Trimming removed 3 bases from V and 4 bases from J; junction bases left unmatched: 10. The CDR3 has 16 amino acids. Germline V CDR1 and CDR2: ENHRY, SYGVKD. CDR3 coding DNA: TGTGCCATCAGTGAATCGAGCGGGAGCTTAGGAGAGACCCAGTACTTC. Its translation is CAISESSGSLGETQYF.

The count of this clone is one. The chain has TRBV4-2 and TRBJ2-7; 7 bases map to TRBD1. Germline CDR1 reads LGHNA; CDR2 reads YNFKEQ. The CDR3 extends over 15 amino acids. The junction had 6 bases not matched to a gene; V was cut back by 1 base and J by 3 bases. Written as DNA, the CDR3 is TGTGCCAGCAGCCAAGGTTACGGACAGGACTACGAGCAGTACTTC. The encoded protein is CASSQGYGQDYEQYF.

This clone appeared a few times. The V gene is TRBV29-1, the J gene TRBJ2-1; 10 bases are a match to TRBD2. Trimming took 1 base from V and 0 from J; bases not matched to a gene: 3. This CDR3 comprises 16 residues. Germline CDR1 reads SQVTM; CDR2 reads ANQGSEA. CDR3 in amino acids: CSVEAASGGSYNEQFF. The CDR3 nucleotides read TGCAGCGTTGAAGCGGCTAGCGGGGGCTCCTACAATGAGCAGTTCTTC.

The chain carries TRBV2 and TRBJ2-7, with no clear D. V lost 4 bases and J 0 bases, leaving 7 bases between the germline ends. This CDR3 is 13 amino acids long. The V gene's germline CDR1 is SNHLY and CDR2 FYNNEI. CDR3 in DNA: TGTGCCAGCAGTGTAGGAGCCTCCTACGAGCAGTACTTC. It encodes CASSVGASYEQYF. The entire variable domain, with the rest obtained from reference TRBV2 and TRBJ2-7, is as follows: EPEVTQTPSHQVTQMGQEVILRCVPISNHLYFYWYRQILGQKVEFLVSFYNNEISEKSEIFDDQFSVERPDGSNFTLKIRSTKLEDSAMYFCASSVGASYEQYFGPGTRLTVT.

The CDR3 DNA reads as TGTGCCAGCAGTGAATCCCGTGTGTATAATTCACCCCTCCACTTT. This translates into CASSESRVYNSPLHF. The chain has TRBV25-1 and TRBJ1-6; no definite D call. The germline V gene has CDR1 MGHDK and CDR2 SYGVNS. V dropped 1 base and J dropped 4 bases, with 8 bases sitting between them. The CDR3 extends over 15 amino acids. Based on the CDR3 plus reference TRBV25-1 and TRBJ1-6, the full variable domain is EADIYQTPRYLVIGTGKKITLECSQTMGHDKMYWYQQDPGMELHLIHYSYGVNSTEKGDLSSESTVSRIRTEHFPLTLESARPSHTSQYLCASSESRVYNSPLHFGNGTRLTVT.